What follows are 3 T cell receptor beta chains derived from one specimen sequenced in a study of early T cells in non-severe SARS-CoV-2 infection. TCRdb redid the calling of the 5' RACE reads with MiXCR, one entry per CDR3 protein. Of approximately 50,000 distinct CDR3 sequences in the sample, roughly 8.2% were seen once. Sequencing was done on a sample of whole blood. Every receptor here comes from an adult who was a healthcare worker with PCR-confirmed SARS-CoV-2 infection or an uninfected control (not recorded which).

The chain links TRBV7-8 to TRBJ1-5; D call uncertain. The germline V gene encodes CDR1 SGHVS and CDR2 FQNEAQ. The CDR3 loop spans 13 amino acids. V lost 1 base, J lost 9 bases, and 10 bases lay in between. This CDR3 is CASSLDSNTPQHF. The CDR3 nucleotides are TGTGCCAGCAGCTTAGACAGCAACACGCCCCAGCATTTT.

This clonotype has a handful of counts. The CDR3 bases are TGTGCCAGCAGTGAAGCAAGGGGGACAGGGCTTCGAACAGATACGCAGTATTTT. This translates into CASSEARGTGLRTDTQYF. J is TRBJ2-3 and V is TRBV2; 9 nucleotides line up with TRBD1. CDR1 SNHLY and CDR2 FYNNEI come from the germline V gene. The CDR3 has 18 amino acids. V gave up 0 bases and J gave up 3 bases; unmatched junction bases: 10.

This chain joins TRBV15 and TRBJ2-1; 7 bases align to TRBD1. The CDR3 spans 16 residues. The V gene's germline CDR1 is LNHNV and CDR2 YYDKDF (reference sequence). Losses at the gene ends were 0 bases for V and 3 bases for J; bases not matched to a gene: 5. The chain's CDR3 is CATSRDLTGNYNEQFF. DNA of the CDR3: TGTGCCACCAGCAGAGATCTGACAGGGAACTACAATGAGCAGTTCTTC.